The 14 T cell receptor beta chains presented below share a single source sample, sequenced in a study of OX40 agonist ivuxolimab in advanced cancers. Profiled with immunoSEQ multiplex PCR; TCRdb holds only in-frame clones, not every one. The sample consists of some 90,000 clones, approximately 90% of them appearing once. Sample: CD4+ or CD8+ T cells sorted from blood, taken in a trial of the OX40 agonist ivuxolimab. The receptors stem from an adult with an advanced solid tumor such as melanoma, head and neck, liver or kidney cancer.

CDR3: CASSRRDGIEKLFF. As DNA, the CDR3 is TGTGCCAGCAGTCGAAGGGATGGGATTGAAAAACTGTTTTTT. This chain connects TRBV28 to TRBJ1-4; D is unclear. CDR1 MDHEN and CDR2 SYDVKM come from the germline V gene. The CDR3 is 14 residues long. V shed 5 bases and J shed 7 bases, with 14 bases lying between them.

There are a few counts of this clone. J is TRBJ2-1 and V is TRBV15; unclear D gene. Trimming took 5 bases from V and 6 from J, leaving 8 bases between them. In germline, CDR1 is LNHNV, CDR2 YYDKDF (reference sequence). The CDR3 is 12 residues long. The CDR3 DNA reads as TGTGCCACCAGCCCCCGGGTCAATGAGCAGTTCTTC. This translates into CATSPRVNEQFF.

This chain uses TRBV19 with TRBJ1-2; D gene unclear. CDR3 length equals 18 residues. Germline assignment: CDR1 LNHDA and CDR2 SQIVND (reference sequence). Trimming removed 2 bases from V and 2 bases from J, with 21 bases in between. The CDR3 DNA is TGTGCCAGTAGTATATCCCCCCTATCTAGGGCGGGAAACTATGGCTACACCTTC. This sequence encodes CASSISPLSRAGNYGYTF.

The rearrangement joins TRBV25-1 to TRBJ2-2, with a possible D match to TRBD2 (6 bases). Germline assignment: CDR1 MGHDK and CDR2 SYGVNS. Deletions cut 4 bases from V and 2 bases from J, with 17 bases between. This CDR3 contains 17 residues. CDR3 sequence (DNA): TGTGCCAGCAGTGTGGATGTGGGGAGGAGAAACACCGGGGAGCTGTTTTTT. Translating gives CASSVDVGRRNTGELFF.

The V and J genes are TRBV28 and TRBJ2-6; 10 nucleotides align to TRBD2. CDR1 and CDR2 from the germline V gene are MDHEN and SYDVKM. The length of the CDR3 is 15 residues. The ends lost 7 bases at V and 2 bases at J; junction bases unmatched: 2. The CDR3: CASISGGAGANVLTF. In DNA, the CDR3 is TGTGCCAGCATCAGCGGGGGGGCTGGGGCCAACGTCCTGACTTTC.

The V gene is TRBV28, the J gene TRBJ1-1; D is ambiguous. V lost 6 bases and J lost 4, with 18 bases in between. Germline V gene sequence: CDR1 MDHEN, CDR2 SYDVKM. The CDR3 extends over 15 amino acids. The CDR3 here is CASSPMFRTRTEAFF. As DNA, the CDR3 is TGTGCCAGCAGCCCAATGTTCCGGACTCGCACTGAAGCTTTCTTT.

V is TRBV7-9 and J is TRBJ2-1; D call uncertain. Looked up from germline, CDR1 is SEHNR and CDR2 is FQNEAQ (reference sequence). V dropped 5 bases and J dropped 7 bases, with 9 bases sitting between them. The CDR3 sequence is 12 residues long. CDR3 sequence reads: CASSGPGNEQFF. The CDR3 nucleotides are TGTGCCAGCAGCGGCCCCGGGAATGAGCAGTTCTTC. Full variable domain (missing parts from reference TRBV7-9 and TRBJ2-1): DTGVSQNPRHKITKRGQNVTFRCDPISEHNRLYWYRQTLGQGPEFLTYFQNEAQLEKSRLLSDRFSAERPKGSFSTLEIQRTEQGDSAMYLCASSGPGNEQFFGPGTRLTVL.

The chain employs TRBV9 and TRBJ2-7, with D possibly being TRBD1 (6 bases). The CDR3 extends over 18 amino acids. Per the germline V gene, CDR1 is SGDLS and CDR2 is YYNGEE. Trimming took off 3 bases at V and 5 bases at J, with 27 bases between the two ends. CDR3 region: CASSAEGPPGGDRDEQYF. The CDR3 DNA follows: TGTGCCAGCAGCGCCGAAGGCCCCCCTGGGGGCGATAGGGACGAGCAGTACTTC.

The chain recombines TRBV18 with TRBJ2-7; 10 bases are shared with TRBD2. Germline V CDR1 and CDR2: KGHSH, LQKENI. The J segment lost 5 bases and the V segment lost 0 bases, leaving 7 bases of the junction unmatched. The CDR3 has 16 amino acids. As DNA, the CDR3 is TGTGCCAGCTCACCACCCGGGGCTAGCGGGAGCCACGAGCAGTACTTC. Amino acid sequence: CASSPPGASGSHEQYF. Using reference TRBV18 and TRBJ2-7 for the parts outside the CDR3, the full variable domain is NAGVMQNPRHLVRRRGQEARLRCSPMKGHSHVYWYRQLPEEGLKFMVYLQKENIIDESGMPKERFSAEFPKEGPSILRIQQVVRGDSAAYFCASSPPGASGSHEQYFGPGTRLTVT.

The chain joins TRBV14 to TRBJ1-1; no firm D call. CDR1 is SGHDN, CDR2 FVKESK, per germline. CDR3 length equals 13 residues. Trimming shortened V by 4 bases and J by 4 bases, and 10 bases separated the two germline ends. The CDR3 DNA reads as TGTGCCAGCAGCCTCCCCGGGGTCACTGAAGCTTTCTTT. This sequence encodes CASSLPGVTEAFF.

This chain links TRBV5-1 with TRBJ2-1; 13 nucleotides agree with TRBD2. Germline CDR1 reads SGHRS; CDR2 reads YFSETQ. The CDR3 totals 16 residues. The junction had 3 bases not matched to a gene; V was cut back by 4 bases and J by 2 bases. This CDR3 reads CASSPGLAGAYNEQFF. The CDR3 region has the DNA TGCGCCAGCAGCCCCGGACTAGCGGGAGCCTACAATGAGCAGTTCTTC.

The V call is TRBV27, the J call TRBJ1-5; TRBD1 is a possible D gene (6 bases). There are 15 residues in the CDR3. The germline CDR1 and CDR2 sequences are MNHEY and SMNVEV (reference sequence). Trimming stripped 1 base from V and 7 bases from J, with 14 bases between. Here the CDR3 reads CASSLLGGGLQPQHF. CDR3 nucleotides: TGTGCCAGCAGTTTATTAGGTGGGGGGCTCCAGCCCCAGCATTTT.

This clone came up once. The rearrangement uses TRBV21-1 and TRBJ2-5; whether TRBD2, the table's D call, matches the DNA was not checked. The J call may not be correct, given that the DNA end is closer to TRBJ2-7. TRBV21-1 corresponds to a pseudogene. The CDR3 length is 14 residues. The CDR3 sequence is CASVTSGRGYEQYF. CDR3 sequence (DNA): TGTGCCAGCGTCACTAGCGGGAGAGGGTACGAGCAGTACTTC.

This clone has just a few counts. This sequence joins TRBV5-4 and TRBJ1-2; 9 nucleotides agree with TRBD1. The germline V gene has CDR1 SGHNT and CDR2 YYREEE (reference sequence). The CDR3 runs 13 residues. V gave up 2 bases and J gave up 7 bases; unmatched junction bases: 3. The CDR3 reads CASSLQGASGYTF. In nucleotides, the CDR3 is TGTGCCAGCAGCTTACAGGGGGCTAGTGGCTACACCTTC.